The sequence of this T cell receptor (beta chain) was determined in a study of STAT5B mutations in CD4+ large granular lymphocyte leukemia. Repertoires were generated with immunoSEQ multiplex PCR, while TCRdb's copy carries only in-frame clones and drops some. Among approximately 30,000 clones listed, 75% to 85% were seen once. In the case of this clone: The antigen is unknown.

Study-wide points: Main leukemic clonotypes were patient-specific, but 20% to 25% appeared at low frequency elsewhere.

With 4 bases clipped from V and 7 bases from J, the junction kept 13 bases outside the gene matches. The CDR3 has 16 residues. CDR1 and CDR2 (germline): SGHAT, FQNNGV. The receptor comes from a human donor in good health. This sequence joins TRBV11-2 and TRBJ2-5; 9 bases map to TRBD1. The specimen was CD4+ T cells from blood buffy coats. The CDR3 nucleotides are TGTGCCAGCAGCTCCGGGAGACAGGGGGGGGCTGGGACCCAGTACTTC. It codes for CASSSGRQGGAGTQYF.